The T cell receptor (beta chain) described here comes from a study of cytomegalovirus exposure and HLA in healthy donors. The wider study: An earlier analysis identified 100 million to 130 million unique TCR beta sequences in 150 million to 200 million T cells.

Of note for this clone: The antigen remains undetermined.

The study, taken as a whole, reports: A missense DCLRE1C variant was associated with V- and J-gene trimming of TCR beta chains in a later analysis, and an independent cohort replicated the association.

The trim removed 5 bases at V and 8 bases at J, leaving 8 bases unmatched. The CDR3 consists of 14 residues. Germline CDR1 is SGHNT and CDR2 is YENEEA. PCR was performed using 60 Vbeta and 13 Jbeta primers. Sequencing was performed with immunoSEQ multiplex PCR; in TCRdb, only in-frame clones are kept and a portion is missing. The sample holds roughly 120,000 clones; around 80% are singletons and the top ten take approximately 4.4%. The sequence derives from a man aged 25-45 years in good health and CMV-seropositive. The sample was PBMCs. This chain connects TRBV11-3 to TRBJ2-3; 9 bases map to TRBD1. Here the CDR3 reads CASSPGTGRVTQYF. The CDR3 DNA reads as TGTGCCAGCAGCCCCGGGACAGGGCGGGTTACGCAGTATTTT.